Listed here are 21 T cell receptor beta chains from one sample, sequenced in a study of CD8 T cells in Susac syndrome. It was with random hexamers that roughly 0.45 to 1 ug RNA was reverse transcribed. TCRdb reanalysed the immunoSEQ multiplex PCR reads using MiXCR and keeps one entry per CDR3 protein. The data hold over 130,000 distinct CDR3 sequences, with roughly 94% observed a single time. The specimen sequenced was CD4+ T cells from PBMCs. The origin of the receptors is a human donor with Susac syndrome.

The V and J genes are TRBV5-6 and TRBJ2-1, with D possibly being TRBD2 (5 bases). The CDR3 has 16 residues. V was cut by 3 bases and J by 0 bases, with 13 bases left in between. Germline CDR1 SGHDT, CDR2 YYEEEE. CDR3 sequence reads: CASSSQRKSSYNEQFF. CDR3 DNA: TGTGCCAGCAGCTCCCAGCGGAAAAGCTCCTACAATGAGCAGTTCTTC.

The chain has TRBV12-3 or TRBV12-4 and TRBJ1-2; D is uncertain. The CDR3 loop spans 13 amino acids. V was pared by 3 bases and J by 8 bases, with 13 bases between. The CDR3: CASSFYPGAGYTF. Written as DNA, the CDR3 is TGTGCCAGCAGTTTTTATCCAGGCGCGGGCTACACCTTC.

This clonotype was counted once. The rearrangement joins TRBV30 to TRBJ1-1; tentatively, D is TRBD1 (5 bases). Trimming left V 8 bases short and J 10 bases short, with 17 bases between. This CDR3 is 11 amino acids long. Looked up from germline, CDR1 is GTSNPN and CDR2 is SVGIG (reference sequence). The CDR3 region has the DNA TGTGCCAGCCAGAGGGCAGGGCCAGCTTTCTTT. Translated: CASQRAGPAFF.

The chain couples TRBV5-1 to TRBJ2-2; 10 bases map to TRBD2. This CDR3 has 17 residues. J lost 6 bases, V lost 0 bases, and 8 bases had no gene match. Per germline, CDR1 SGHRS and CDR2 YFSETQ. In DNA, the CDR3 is TGCGCCAGCAGCTTGGACCCTAGCGGGAGCTCGTCCGGGGAGCTGTTTTTT. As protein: CASSLDPSGSSSGELFF.

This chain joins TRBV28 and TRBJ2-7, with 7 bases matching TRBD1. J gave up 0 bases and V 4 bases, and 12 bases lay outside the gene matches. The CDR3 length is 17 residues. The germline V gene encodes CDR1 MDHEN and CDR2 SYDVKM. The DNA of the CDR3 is TGTGCCAGCAGTTCCTCTTTCGGACAGGCCCCCTCCTACGAGCAGTACTTC. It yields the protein CASSSSFGQAPSYEQYF.

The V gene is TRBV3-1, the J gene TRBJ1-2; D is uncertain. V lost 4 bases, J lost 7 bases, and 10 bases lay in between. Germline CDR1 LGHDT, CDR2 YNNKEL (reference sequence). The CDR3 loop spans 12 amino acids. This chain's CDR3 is CASSPGSGGYTF. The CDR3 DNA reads TGTGCCAGCAGCCCAGGAAGTGGTGGCTACACCTTC.

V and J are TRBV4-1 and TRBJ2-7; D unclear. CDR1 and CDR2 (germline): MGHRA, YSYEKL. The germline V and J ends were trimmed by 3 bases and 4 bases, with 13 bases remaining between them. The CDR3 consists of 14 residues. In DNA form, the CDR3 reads TGCGCCAGCAGCCAGGGGTCCCAGACTTACGAGCAGTACTTC. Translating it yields CASSQGSQTYEQYF.

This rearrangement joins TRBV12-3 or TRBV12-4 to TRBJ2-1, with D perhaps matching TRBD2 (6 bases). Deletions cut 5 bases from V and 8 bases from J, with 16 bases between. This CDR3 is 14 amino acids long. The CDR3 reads CASSPGTPGDEQFF. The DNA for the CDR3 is TGTGCCAGCAGTCCAGGGACTCCCGGGGATGAGCAGTTCTTC.

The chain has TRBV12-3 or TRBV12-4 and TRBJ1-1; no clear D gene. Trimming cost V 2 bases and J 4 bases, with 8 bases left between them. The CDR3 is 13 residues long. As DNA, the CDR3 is TGTGCCAGCAGTTTAAAGGCGGGCACTGAAGCTTTCTTT. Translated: CASSLKAGTEAFF.

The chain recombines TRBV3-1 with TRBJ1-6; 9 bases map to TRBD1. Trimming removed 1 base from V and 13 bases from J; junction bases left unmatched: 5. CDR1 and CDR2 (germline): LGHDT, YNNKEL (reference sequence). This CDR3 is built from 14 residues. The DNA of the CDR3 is TGTGCCAGCAGCCAAGGGACAGGGGTCGTGCCCCTCCACTTT. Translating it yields CASSQGTGVVPLHF.

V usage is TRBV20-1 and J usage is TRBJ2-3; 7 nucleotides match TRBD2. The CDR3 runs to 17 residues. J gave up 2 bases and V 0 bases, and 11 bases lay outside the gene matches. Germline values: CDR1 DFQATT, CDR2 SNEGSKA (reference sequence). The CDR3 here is CSARDARERGHTDTQYF. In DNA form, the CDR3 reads TGCAGTGCTAGAGATGCCAGGGAGCGGGGTCACACAGATACGCAGTATTTT.

The CDR3 coding sequence is TGCAGTGCTAGTAGGGGCGCTGTCACAGATACGCAGTATTTT. Its translation is CSASRGAVTDTQYF. The chain links TRBV20-1 to TRBJ2-3, with D possibly TRBD1 on 5 matching bases. Germline V gene data show CDR1 as DFQATT and CDR2 as SNEGSKA (reference sequence). V was pared by 3 bases and J by 2 bases, with 12 bases between. This CDR3 region has 14 residues.

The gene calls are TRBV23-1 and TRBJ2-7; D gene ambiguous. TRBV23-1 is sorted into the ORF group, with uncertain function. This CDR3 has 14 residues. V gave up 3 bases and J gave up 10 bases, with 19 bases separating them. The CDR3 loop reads CASSHFSHFLDQYF. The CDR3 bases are TGCGCCAGCAGTCATTTTTCCCATTTCCTGGACCAGTACTTC.

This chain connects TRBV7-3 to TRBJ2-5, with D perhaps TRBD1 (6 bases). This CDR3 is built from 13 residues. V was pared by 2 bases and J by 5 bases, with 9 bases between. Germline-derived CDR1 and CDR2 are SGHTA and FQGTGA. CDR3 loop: CASSLATGETQYF. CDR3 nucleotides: TGTGCCAGCAGCTTAGCCACAGGGGAGACCCAGTACTTC.

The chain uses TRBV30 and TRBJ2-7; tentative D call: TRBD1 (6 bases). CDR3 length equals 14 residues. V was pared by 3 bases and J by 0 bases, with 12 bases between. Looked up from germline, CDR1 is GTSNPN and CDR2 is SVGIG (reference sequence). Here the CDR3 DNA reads TGTGCCTGGAGCCAACAGGGAAGCTCCTACGAGCAGTACTTC. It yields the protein CAWSQQGSSYEQYF.

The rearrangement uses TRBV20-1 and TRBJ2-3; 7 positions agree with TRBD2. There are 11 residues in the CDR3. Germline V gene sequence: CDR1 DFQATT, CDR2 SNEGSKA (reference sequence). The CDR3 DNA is TGCAGCGAAGTAGGGGAGGGTACGCAGTATTTT. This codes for CSEVGEGTQYF.

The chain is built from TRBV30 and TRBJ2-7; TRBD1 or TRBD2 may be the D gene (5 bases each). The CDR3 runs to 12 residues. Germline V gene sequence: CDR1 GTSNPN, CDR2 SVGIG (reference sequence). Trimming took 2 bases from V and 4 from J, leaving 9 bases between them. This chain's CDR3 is CAWSQGRYEQYF. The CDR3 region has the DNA TGTGCCTGGAGTCAGGGACGGTACGAGCAGTACTTC.

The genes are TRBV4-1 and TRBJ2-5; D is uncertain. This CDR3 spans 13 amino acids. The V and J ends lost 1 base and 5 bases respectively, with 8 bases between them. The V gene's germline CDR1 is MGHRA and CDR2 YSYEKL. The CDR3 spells CASSQVSVETQYF. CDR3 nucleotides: TGCGCCAGCAGCCAAGTTAGTGTTGAGACCCAGTACTTC.

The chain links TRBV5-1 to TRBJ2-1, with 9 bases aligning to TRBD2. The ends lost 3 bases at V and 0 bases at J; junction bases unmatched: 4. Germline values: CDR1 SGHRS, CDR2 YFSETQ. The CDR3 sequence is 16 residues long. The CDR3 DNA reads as TGCGCCAGCAGCTCGACTAGCGGAAACTCCTACAATGAGCAGTTCTTC. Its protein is CASSSTSGNSYNEQFF.

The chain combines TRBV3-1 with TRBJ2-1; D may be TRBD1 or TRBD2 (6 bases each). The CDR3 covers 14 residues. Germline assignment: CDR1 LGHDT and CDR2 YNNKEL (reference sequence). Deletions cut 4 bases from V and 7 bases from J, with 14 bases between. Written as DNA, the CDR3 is TGTGCCAGCAGCCGGTCCGGGGGCCGGAATGAGCAGTTCTTC. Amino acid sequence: CASSRSGGRNEQFF.

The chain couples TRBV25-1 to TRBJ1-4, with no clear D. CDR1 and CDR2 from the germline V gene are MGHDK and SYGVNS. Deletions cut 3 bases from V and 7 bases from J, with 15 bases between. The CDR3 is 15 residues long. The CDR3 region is CASSDEWGGGEKLFF. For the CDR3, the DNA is TGTGCCAGCAGTGATGAATGGGGAGGAGGTGAAAAACTGTTTTTT.